This T cell receptor beta chain came from a study of OX40 agonist ivuxolimab in advanced cancers. Study observations and caveats: The antigens recognized by the expanded peripheral T cells, that is their antigen specificity, were not determined. On average, a greater number of expanded clones characterised CD8+ T cells relative to CD4+.

Here immunoSEQ multiplex PCR was the method, and the copy in TCRdb shows in-frame clones only, minus some. This table has 70,000 to 85,000 clones, around 94% appearing once. As regards this clone: Its antigen is not known.

The V and J ends lost 1 base and 4 bases respectively, with 11 bases between them. CDR1 and CDR2 (germline): SEHNR, FQNEAQ (reference sequence). CDR3 length equals 16 residues. The sequenced sample was CD4+ or CD8+ T cells sorted from blood, obtained in a trial of the OX40 agonist ivuxolimab. This clonotype originated in an adult with an advanced solid tumor such as melanoma, head and neck, liver or kidney cancer. J is TRBJ2-6 and V is TRBV7-9; D remains unclear. CDR3 nucleotide sequence: TGTGCCAGCAGCTTAGTGGAAAAGGCCGGGGCCAACGTCCTGACTTTC. This sequence encodes CASSLVEKAGANVLTF.